The rows below give T cell receptor beta chains drawn from one sample of a study of T-cell reconstitution after alpha-beta-depleted transplantation in children. Each CDR3 protein is one row after TCRdb ran MiXCR on the PCR reads. This table has over 450,000 distinct CDR3 sequences, approximately 10% appearing once. The sample was PBMCs, taken before TCRalphabeta/CD19-depleted stem cell transplant. Receptor source: a child aged 2 to 9 with inherited bone marrow failure, due to receive a stem cell transplant. Each CDR3 is given with its conserved first and last residue. Fields, in order: D gene, J gene, clone size, V gene, CDR3 DNA, CDR3 protein. A D gene is named only where the DNA matches it firmly. Clone size appears in some rows only: once, few, many, or a class for an expanded clone.

- | TRBJ2-7 | many | TRBV27 | TGTGCCAGCAGCTGGGGGCCAGCGGCCTACGAGCAGTACTTC | CASSWGPAAYEQYF
- | TRBJ2-1 | - | TRBV11-2 | TGTGCCAGCAGCCCTCAATCCGGGTTATCCTACAATGAGCAGTTCTTC | CASSPQSGLSYNEQFF
- | TRBJ2-1 | few | TRBV4-3 | TGCGCCAGCAGCCCCAAAGTCAGCGGGTTCTCCTACAATGAGCAGTTCTTC | CASSPKVSGFSYNEQFF
- | TRBJ2-3 | many | TRBV5-1 | TGCGCCAGCAGCTTGCAGCGGAGCAGCACAGATACGCAGTATTTT | CASSLQRSSTDTQYF
- | TRBJ2-3 | many | TRBV7-8 | TGTGCCAGCAGCTTAGACCCTACTAGCACAGATACGCAGTATTTT | CASSLDPTSTDTQYF
- | TRBJ2-6 | many | TRBV12-3/TRBV12-4 | TGTGCCAGCAGTTCAGAGCTTGGAGGGGGACGGGACTCTGGGGCCAACGTCCTGACTTTC | CASSSELGGGRDSGANVLTF
TRBD2 | TRBJ2-2 | many | TRBV5-1 | TGCGCCAGCAGCGGAAGCGGGAGTACCGGGGAGCTGTTTTTT | CASSGSGSTGELFF
TRBD2 | TRBJ2-7 | many | TRBV20-1 | TGCAGTGCTATTGTTAGCGGGAGGGCCGGCGAGCAGTACTTC | CSAIVSGRAGEQYF
- | TRBJ2-7 | few | TRBV10-3 | TGTGCCATCGGGGACGACTACGAGCAGTACTTC | CAIGDDYEQYF
- | TRBJ2-5 | many | TRBV12-3/TRBV12-4 | TGTGCCAGCAGTACCAGCTCGCGGAGGAGGGAGACCCAGTACTTC | CASSTSSRRRETQYF
- | TRBJ2-7 | few | TRBV2 | TGTGCCAGCAGCCCTACGGATTACGAGCAGTACTTC | CASSPTDYEQYF
- | TRBJ2-3 | - | TRBV30 | TGTGCCTGGAGTGTAAGTGGGGGAGCGAGCCTCGATACGCAGTATTTT | CAWSVSGGASLDTQYF
- | TRBJ2-7 | many | TRBV5-1 | TGCGCCAGCAGCTTGGATCGGGGAGGCTTGGGGGAGCAGTACTTC | CASSLDRGGLGEQYF
TRBD1 | TRBJ1-6 | - | TRBV4-3 | TGCGCCAGCAGCCTTTCCGGGACAGTCAATTCACCCCTCCACTTT | CASSLSGTVNSPLHF
TRBD2 | TRBJ2-1 | few | TRBV20-1 | TGCAGTGCCGTCCCGGGCGCGGGGGGGGACAATGAGCAGTTCTTC | CSAVPGAGGDNEQFF
- | TRBJ2-7 | many | TRBV5-5 | TGTGCCAGCAGCCCGACGAGCGCAGGCGAGCAGTACTTC | CASSPTSAGEQYF
TRBD2 | TRBJ2-1 | many | TRBV7-9 | TGTGCCAGCAGCTTTCCGGGAGGGCCCCACAATGAGCAGTTCTTC | CASSFPGGPHNEQFF
TRBD2 | TRBJ2-7 | many | TRBV5-1 | TGCGCCAGCAGCCTAGGACTAGCGGGAGAATTCAGGGGCGAGCAGTACTTC | CASSLGLAGEFRGEQYF
- | TRBJ1-1 | few | TRBV12-3/TRBV12-4 | TGTGCCAGCAGTTTACGAACGCTGGCGGGACCGATGAACACTGAAGCTTTCTTT | CASSLRTLAGPMNTEAFF
TRBD1 | TRBJ1-6 | - | TRBV12-3/TRBV12-4 | TGTGCCAGCAGTACTAGGACAGGGGGTAATTCACCCCTCCACTTT | CASSTRTGGNSPLHF
- | TRBJ1-5 | many | TRBV5-1 | TGCGCCAGCAGCTTGGACAGCTATAGCAATCAGCCCCAGCATTTT | CASSLDSYSNQPQHF
TRBD1 | TRBJ2-7 | few | TRBV27 | TGTGCCAGCACCCGAGTTTTGGGACAGGGGGCGATCGAGCAGTACTTC | CASTRVLGQGAIEQYF
TRBD1 | TRBJ1-1 | many | TRBV27 | TGTGCCAGCAGTCTCCTCCAGGGGGTGAACACTGAAGCTTTCTTT | CASSLLQGVNTEAFF
TRBD2 | TRBJ2-7 | many | TRBV12-3/TRBV12-4 | TGTGCCAGCAGTAGAAGACTAGCGGGACTCGACGAGCAGTACTTC | CASSRRLAGLDEQYF
TRBD1 | TRBJ2-1 | many | TRBV4-3 | TGCGCCAGCAGCCAAGATCCTCAGGGGGCGGGATTCAATGAGCAGTTCTTC | CASSQDPQGAGFNEQFF
- | TRBJ2-7 | - | TRBV7-2 | TGTGCCAGCAGCCCTGAATACAGGAGCTACGAGCAGTACTTC | CASSPEYRSYEQYF
- | TRBJ2-3 | many | TRBV29-1 | TGCAGCGTTGCTGCGGTCGCTAGCACAGATACGCAGTATTTT | CSVAAVASTDTQYF